This passage covers 21 T cell receptor beta chains from one sample sequenced in a study of neoadjuvant anti-PD-1 for oral cavity cancer. Documented time point: after neoadjuvant nivolumab, at surgical resection. Libraries were prepared by immunoSEQ multiplex PCR; TCRdb keeps only in-frame clonotypes and omits some of them. The data hold approximately 13,000 clones, with over 60% observed a single time. The material was PBMCs, obtained after nivolumab (anti-PD-1) treatment. These receptors came from a person aged 40 to 85 with oral cavity squamous cell carcinoma.

The rearrangement links TRBV7-8 to TRBJ2-7, with a possible D match to TRBD1 (6 bases). This CDR3 has 12 residues. The germline CDR1 and CDR2 sequences are SGHVS and FQNEAQ. Trimming pared 3 bases from V and 6 bases from J, leaving 9 bases between. The CDR3 DNA reads TGTGCCAGCAGCTTTTCACAGGGCGAGCAGTACTTC. Translation gives CASSFSQGEQYF.

This chain joins TRBV30 and TRBJ1-5, with D unclear. Germline lookup yields CDR1 GTSNPN and CDR2 SVGIG (reference sequence). The CDR3 length is 13 residues. V was trimmed by 1 base and J by 0 bases, leaving 4 bases between them. DNA of the CDR3: TGTGCCTGGAGTGCAGATAGCAATCAGCCCCAGCATTTT. Amino acid sequence: CAWSADSNQPQHF.

The rearrangement joins TRBV7-8 to TRBJ1-1, with D perhaps TRBD1 (5 bases). V lost 3 bases and J lost 6, with 11 bases in between. This CDR3 region has 13 residues. The germline V gene encodes CDR1 SGHVS and CDR2 FQNEAQ. CDR3 nucleotide sequence: TGTGCCAGCAGCTTCCAGTGGGGGGCTGAAGCTTTCTTT. This codes for CASSFQWGAEAFF.

This clone was detected only a few times. The rearrangement links TRBV16 to TRBJ1-1; TRBD1 might be the D (5 bases). The CDR3 has 16 residues. The V and J ends lost 7 bases and 5 bases respectively, with 23 bases between them. CDR1 KGHSY and CDR2 FQNENV come from the germline V gene. CDR3 amino acids: CASKGGDPRRGTEAFF. In DNA form, the CDR3 reads TGTGCCAGCAAGGGAGGGGACCCTCGACGGGGGACTGAAGCTTTCTTT.

V and J are TRBV4-2 and TRBJ1-2; 10 bases map to TRBD1. CDR1 is LGHNA and CDR2 is YNFKEQ in the germline V gene. V shed 1 base, J shed 2 bases, and the junction held 10 bases outside the gene matches. The CDR3 sequence is 18 residues long. As DNA, the CDR3 is TGTGCCAGCAGCCAAGGGCCTCCGGGGACAGGGGACAACTATGGCTACACCTTC. Amino acid sequence: CASSQGPPGTGDNYGYTF.

The rearrangement uses TRBV29-1 and TRBJ2-1; 8 bases map to TRBD2. This CDR3 has 15 amino acids. Germline V CDR1 and CDR2: SQVTM, ANQGSEA. V shed 5 bases and J 0 bases; nucleotides not matched to a gene: 6. CDR3 sequence reads: CSVPLAGLSYNEQFF. CDR3 DNA sequence: TGCAGCGTTCCGTTAGCGGGGCTCTCCTACAATGAGCAGTTCTTC.

The chain carries TRBV13 and TRBJ2-1; D is possibly TRBD1 (6 bases). CDR1 is PRHDT and CDR2 is FYEKMQ in the germline V gene (reference sequence). The CDR3 is made up of 14 amino acids. Trimming shortened V by 1 base and J by 10 bases, and 14 bases separated the two germline ends. The CDR3 DNA reads as TGTGCCAGCAGCTTAGCCTTCGTCACAGGGGAGCAGTTCTTC. Its protein product is CASSLAFVTGEQFF.

This rearrangement joins TRBV6-5 to TRBJ1-2, with 10 bases matching TRBD1. This CDR3 comprises 15 residues. V was pared by 5 bases and J by 6 bases, with 9 bases of the junction left unmatched. In germline, CDR1 is MNHEY, CDR2 SVGAGI. The CDR3 DNA follows: TGTGCCAGCAGTACGTCCGGGACAGGGGAGCATGGCTACACCTTC. Translated: CASSTSGTGEHGYTF.

V and J are TRBV15 and TRBJ2-7, with 10 bases matching TRBD2. Germline values: CDR1 LNHNV, CDR2 YYDKDF (reference sequence). Trimming at V came to 9 bases and at J to 5 bases, leaving 13 bases not matched to a gene. This CDR3 has 15 amino acids. CDR3 DNA sequence: TGTGCCACTTCAGGCGGGACTAGCGATTCCGACGAGCAGTACTTC. Translating gives CATSGGTSDSDEQYF.

V and J are TRBV5-1 and TRBJ2-2; D remains ambiguous. This CDR3 is 13 amino acids long. V lost 0 bases and J 14 bases, leaving 14 bases between the germline ends. The germline CDR1 and CDR2 sequences are SGHRS and YFSETQ. As DNA, the CDR3 is TGCGCCAGCAGCTTGGATAATGGATTGTCCCTGTTTTTT. Protein sequence: CASSLDNGLSLFF. Full variable domain (rest looked up from reference TRBV5-1 and TRBJ2-2): KAGVTQTPRYLIKTRGQQVTLSCSPISGHRSVSWYQQTPGQGLQFLFEYFSETQRNKGNFPGRFSGRQFSNSRSEMNVSTLELGDSALYLCASSLDNGLSLFFGEGSRLTVL.

A remark on this clone: Germline and junction disagree at one end, which may indicate a read error. V usage is TRBV7-7 and J usage is TRBJ2-1, with D perhaps being TRBD1 or TRBD2 (6 bases each). Per germline, CDR1 SSHAT and CDR2 FNYEAQ (reference sequence). This CDR3 has 16 residues. The CDR3 DNA is TGTGCTAGCAGCTTAGCGGAGGGGGTTTCTTACAATGAGCAGTTCTTC. As protein: CASSLAEGVSYNEQFF. The entire variable domain, with the rest obtained from reference TRBV7-7 and TRBJ2-1, is as follows: GAGVSQSPRYKVTKRGQDVTLRCDPISSHATLYWYQQALGQGPEFLTYFNYEAQPDKSGLPSDRFSAERPEGSISTLTIQRTEQRDSAMYRCASSLAEGVSYNEQFFGPGTRLTVL.

This clone has only a few counts. This rearrangement joins TRBV29-1 to TRBJ2-2; 7 nucleotides line up with TRBD2. V lost 6 bases and J lost 2; bases outside the gene matches: 6. The CDR3 loop spans 14 amino acids. Germline CDR1 reads SQVTM; CDR2 reads ANQGSEA. CDR3 nucleotide sequence: TGCAGCGTCAACGGGGAGGGAAACACCGGGGAGCTGTTTTTT. This encodes CSVNGEGNTGELFF.

A single count supports this clone. The CDR3 sequence is CASSAVGTDTQYF. In nucleotides, the CDR3 is TGCGCCAGCAGTGCGGTGGGCACAGATACGCAGTATTTT. This chain joins TRBV10-1 and TRBJ2-3; D remains unclear. V lost 4 bases and J lost 1, with 6 bases in between. This CDR3 is 13 amino acids long. Germline V gives CDR1 WNHNN, CDR2 SYGVQD (reference sequence).

The chain combines TRBV4-1 with TRBJ1-5; D possibly corresponds to TRBD1 (6 bases). Trimming removed 4 bases at V and 3 bases at J, with 13 bases between. Germline V gene data show CDR1 as MGHRA and CDR2 as YSYEKL. This CDR3 region has 15 residues. The CDR3 loop reads CASSPRQDLNQPQHF. CDR3 sequence (DNA): TGCGCCAGCAGCCCGCGACAGGACCTCAATCAGCCCCAGCATTTT.

V usage is TRBV19 and J usage is TRBJ1-5; TRBD1 matches 8 bases. Trimming took 6 bases from V and 0 from J; bases not matched to a gene: 13. CDR3 length equals 18 residues. Looked up from germline, CDR1 is LNHDA and CDR2 is SQIVND (reference sequence). The CDR3 loop is CASSPRGQDSLSNQPQHF. CDR3 coding DNA: TGTGCCAGTAGCCCCAGGGGACAGGATTCGCTTAGCAATCAGCCCCAGCATTTT.

The CDR3 loop reads CASSLRPALYYGYTF. The DNA for the CDR3 is TGTGCCAGTAGTCTTAGACCCGCACTTTACTATGGCTACACCTTC. The chain combines TRBV19 with TRBJ1-2; D is unclear. The CDR3 consists of 15 residues. Germline CDR1 and CDR2: LNHDA and SQIVND (reference sequence). V lost 5 bases and J lost 3, with 16 bases in between. The variable domain in full, completed from reference TRBV19 and TRBJ1-2, reads DGGITQSPKYLFRKEGQNVTLSCEQNLNHDAMYWYRQDPGQGLRLIYYSQIVNDFQKGDIAEGYSVSREKKESFPLTVTSAQKNPTAFYLCASSLRPALYYGYTFGSGTRLTVV.

The chain carries TRBV6-5 and TRBJ2-7; D possibly corresponds to TRBD1 (6 bases). This CDR3 spans 12 amino acids. The ends were cut back, 5 bases at V and 7 bases at J, with 12 bases in the middle. CDR1 is MNHEY and CDR2 is SVGAGI in the germline V gene. CDR3 nucleotide sequence: TGTGCCAGCAGTCTACAGGGTGGGGAGCAGTACTTC. This translates into CASSLQGGEQYF.

The chain is built from TRBV6-5 and TRBJ2-2; TRBD2 might be the D (5 bases). This CDR3 contains 13 residues. Trimming cost V 5 bases and J 5 bases, with 9 bases left between them. Germline V gene lookup returns CDR1 MNHEY and CDR2 SVGAGI. CDR3 amino acids: CASSSGPTGELFF. Written as DNA, the CDR3 is TGTGCCAGCAGTAGCGGACCTACCGGGGAGCTGTTTTTT.

The chain is built from TRBV28 and TRBJ1-1; a possible D gene is TRBD1 (5 bases). The V gene lost 8 bases and the J gene lost 0 bases, with 13 bases spanning the gap. This CDR3 has 14 residues. The V gene's germline CDR1 is MDHEN and CDR2 SYDVKM. CDR3 DNA sequence: TGTGCCAGCTACCTGGGGCAACTGAACACTGAAGCTTTCTTT. This sequence encodes CASYLGQLNTEAFF.

The rearrangement links TRBV9 to TRBJ1-4, with D possibly being TRBD1 (6 bases). The CDR3 is 18 residues long. Germline V lookup: CDR1 SGDLS, CDR2 YYNGEE. The ends were cut back, 4 bases at V and 0 bases at J, with 19 bases in the middle. The CDR3 is CASSRGATVGATNEKLFF. The CDR3, as DNA: TGTGCCAGCAGCCGGGGGGCCACAGTGGGAGCAACTAATGAAAAACTGTTTTTT.

The rearrangement joins TRBV6-5 to TRBJ2-1; tentatively, D is TRBD2 (6 bases). From germline, CDR1 is MNHEY and CDR2 SVGAGI. Trimming took off 5 bases at V and 6 bases at J, with 8 bases between the two ends. This CDR3 is built from 12 residues. The CDR3 nucleotides read TGTGCCAGCAGTGGGGACTTCAATGAGCAGTTCTTC. Translation: CASSGDFNEQFF.